These T cell receptor beta chains were read from a single sample in a study of T cell changes during pregnancy in multiple sclerosis. Produced via immunoSEQ multiplex PCR; TCRdb's table is partial and in-frame only. The sample gives roughly 110,000 clones, roughly 90% of which show up once; approximately 1.6% is in the top ten. The material was peripheral blood, obtained after pregnancy. The receptors come from a female donor with multiple sclerosis, enrolled in a pregnancy study. The CDR3 runs from the conserved cysteine through the conserved F or W. Only some rows state a clone size, as once, few, many or a class for expanded clones.

>NA|TRBV7-9
CASSLEARGTLFREQYF
>NA|TRBV7-9
CASSFSTGGQPQHF
>once|TRBV2
CASSARRRSNQPQHF
>NA|TRBV2
CASSSQTGYNEQFF
>NA|TRBV18
CASSPAGGLSSGNTIYF
>NA|TRBV7-9
CASSPGAYDQPQHF
>NA|TRBV9
CASSFRVGSQYGYTF
>NA|TRBV6-1
CASSVSQGAYNEQFF
>NA|TRBV2
CARSRDRGANYGYTF
>NA|TRBV9
CASSRGNTGELFF
>NA|TRBV28
CASSPAGNSGNTIYF
>NA|TRBV6-5
CASSYVRDRGRYGYTF
>NA|TRBV6-1
CASSGGQSGYTF
>NA|TRBV28
CASRLGGPGNEQFF
>NA|TRBV4-2
CASSGHNSNQPQHF
>NA|TRBV25-1
CASSAFNTGELFF
>NA|TRBV30
CAWGTGVRTEAFF
>NA|TRBV19
CASSMEGQGYQPQHF
>NA|TRBV6-1
CASSETGDKAFF
>NA|TRBV5-1
CASSRGGVPQETQYF
>NA|TRBV2
CASSLGQARVNEKLFF
>NA|TRBV11-2
CASSHKTEAFF
>NA|TRBV5-1
CASSSNFGTAPNTEAFF
>once|TRBV23-1
CAGRGQGTYQPQHF
>NA|TRBV9
CASSVFDRGYEQYF
>NA|TRBV30
CAWSGGTDQPQHF
>NA|TRBV13
CASSPRLGREETQYF
>NA|TRBV5-6
CASRARGTSTDTQYF
>NA|TRBV21-1
CASSQRVLRNTEAFF
>NA|TRBV19
CASRGQGAEGYTF
>NA|TRBV7-2
CASSLEGGFYNEQFF
>NA|TRBV19
CASSPIDREDYGYTF
>NA|TRBV30
CAWTGLAGVGEQYF
>NA|TRBV5-1
CASSLGDRDTGELFF
>NA|TRBV25-1
CASSTGGTPNYGYTF
>NA|TRBV19
CASNSRVNTEAFF
>NA|TRBV21-1
CASSSRTDGDSPLHF
>NA|TRBV10-3
CAVLEGGIAGELFF
>NA|TRBV6-6
CASSYRGENSPLHF
>NA|TRBV4-2
CASSRGGEPQHF
>NA|TRBV11-2
CASSLAAGGFIEKLFF
>NA|TRBV28
CASSSGQGFSGANVLTF
>NA|TRBV30
CAYQTGRDTEAFF
>NA|TRBV9
CASSPSDYEQFF
>NA|TRBV7-9
CASSLGGLMDNGYTF
>NA|TRBV6-5
CASKNWGGALGELFF
>NA|TRBV2
CASSVQGFYNEQFF
>once|TRBV30
CAWTRGANYGYTF
>NA|TRBV7-2
CASSLAGLAGGDTQYF
>NA|TRBV14
CASSHPKRTGRGYEQYF
>NA|TRBV5-1
CASSLPGLGAFF
>NA|TRBV10-3
CAISEWAVGANVLTF
>NA|TRBV6-1
CASRLGQGLYEQYF